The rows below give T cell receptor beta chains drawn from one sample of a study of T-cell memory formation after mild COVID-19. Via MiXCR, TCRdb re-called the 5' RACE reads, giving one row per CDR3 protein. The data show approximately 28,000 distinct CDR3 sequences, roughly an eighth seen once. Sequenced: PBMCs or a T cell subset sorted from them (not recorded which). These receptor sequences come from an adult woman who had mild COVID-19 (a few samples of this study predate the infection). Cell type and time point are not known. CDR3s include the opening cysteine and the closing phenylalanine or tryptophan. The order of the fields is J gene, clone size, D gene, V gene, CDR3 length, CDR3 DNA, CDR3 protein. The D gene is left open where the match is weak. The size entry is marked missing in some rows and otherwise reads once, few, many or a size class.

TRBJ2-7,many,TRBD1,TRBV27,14,TGTGCCAGCAGTACAGGGGACGGTACCTACGAGCAGTACTTC,CASSTGDGTYEQYF
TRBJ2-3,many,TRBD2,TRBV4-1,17,TGCGCCAGCAGCCAGGGCAGGGTAGCGGGGGGTAAAGACACGCAGTATTTT,CASSQGRVAGGKDTQYF
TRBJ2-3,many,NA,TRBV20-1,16,TGCAGTGCCCCAGATAAGGCGGGGATAAGCACAGATACGCAGTATTTT,CSAPDKAGISTDTQYF
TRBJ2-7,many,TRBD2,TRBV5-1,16,TGCGCCAGCAGCGGCGGGACTAGCGGATTCTACTACGAGCAGTACTTC,CASSGGTSGFYYEQYF
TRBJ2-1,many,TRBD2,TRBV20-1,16,TGCAGTGCCCTAATGGTGGTGAGCGGGGGTAACAATGAGCAGTTCTTC,CSALMVVSGGNNEQFF
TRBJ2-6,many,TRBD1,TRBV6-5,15,TGTGCCAGCAGCCGGACAGGGACTGGGGCCAACGTCCTGACTTTC,CASSRTGTGANVLTF
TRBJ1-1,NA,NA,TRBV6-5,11,TGTGCCAGCAGCAAAGGCACTGAAGCTTTCTTT,CASSKGTEAFF
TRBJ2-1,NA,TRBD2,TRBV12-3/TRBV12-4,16,TGTGCCAGCGGAATTAAAACTAGCGGGAGCTACAATGAGCAGTTCTTC,CASGIKTSGSYNEQFF
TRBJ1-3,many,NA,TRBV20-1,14,TGCAGTGCTAGCCCGGGGAGATCAGGAAACACCATATATTTT,CSASPGRSGNTIYF
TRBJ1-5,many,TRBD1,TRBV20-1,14,TGCAGTGCTAGAGATGGGACAGGCAATCAGCCCCAGCATTTT,CSARDGTGNQPQHF
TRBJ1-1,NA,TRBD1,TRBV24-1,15,TGTGCCACCAGTGACACCGGGACAGGGGTCACTGAAGCTTTCTTT,CATSDTGTGVTEAFF
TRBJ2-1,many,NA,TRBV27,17,TGTGCCAGCAGTTTATTGGCGGGAACGGGACAATCCAATGAGCAGTTCTTC,CASSLLAGTGQSNEQFF
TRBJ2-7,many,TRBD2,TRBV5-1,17,TGCGCCAGCAGCGGGGTCGGGACTAGCGGGGCCTCCTACGAGCAGTACTTC,CASSGVGTSGASYEQYF
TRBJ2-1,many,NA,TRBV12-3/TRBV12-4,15,TGTGCCAGCAGTTTAAACCCCCGTAGGTGGTCGGAGCAGTTCTTC,CASSLNPRRWSEQFF
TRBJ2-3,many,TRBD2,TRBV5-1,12,TGCGCCAGCGCGGGGGGGTTGGATACGCAGTATTTT,CASAGGLDTQYF
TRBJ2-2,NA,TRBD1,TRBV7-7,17,TGTGCTAGCAGCTCGCAAGGGACAGGTTCGAACACCGGGGAGCTGTTTTTT,CASSSQGTGSNTGELFF
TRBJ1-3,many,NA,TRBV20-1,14,TGCAGTGCCGGGACTACCTTCTCTGGAAACACCATATATTTT,CSAGTTFSGNTIYF
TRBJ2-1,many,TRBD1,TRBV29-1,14,TGCAGCGTTGGGGGACAGGGAGCGTGGAATGAGCAGTTCTTC,CSVGGQGAWNEQFF
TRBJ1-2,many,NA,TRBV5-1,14,TGCGCCAGCAGCTTGGCCGCGGCGGTCGATGGCTACACCTTC,CASSLAAAVDGYTF